The T cell receptor (beta chain) described here comes from a study of cytomegalovirus exposure and HLA in healthy donors. Study-level findings and limits: Subsequent analysis found a tendency for first-cohort TCR clusters to co-occur within the 95 to 150 validation repertoires. A classifier reportedly called cytomegalovirus status with high sensitivity and specificity. Many donors carried some public TCRs, although rarity characterized most TCR sequences.

CDR3 length: 10 amino acids. V was pared by 7 bases and J by 6 bases, with 6 bases between. Looked up from germline, CDR1 is MDHEN and CDR2 is SYDVKM. The donors were in the approximately 110-subject validation cohort; that cohort was separate from the roughly 680-subject first cohort. TCRdb keeps only in-frame clones here, not all; method: immunoSEQ multiplex PCR. The top ten hold 0.95% to 1.5% of the sample, which has roughly 63,000 clones, about 89% seen once. A note on this clone: Its antigen is still unknown.

The receptor was isolated from a woman aged 18-29 years in good health and CMV-seronegative. The sample comprised PBMCs. The chain is built from TRBV28 and TRBJ1-1; D is uncertain. This CDR3 is CASTGAEAFF. The CDR3 DNA reads TGTGCCAGCACCGGGGCTGAAGCTTTCTTT.